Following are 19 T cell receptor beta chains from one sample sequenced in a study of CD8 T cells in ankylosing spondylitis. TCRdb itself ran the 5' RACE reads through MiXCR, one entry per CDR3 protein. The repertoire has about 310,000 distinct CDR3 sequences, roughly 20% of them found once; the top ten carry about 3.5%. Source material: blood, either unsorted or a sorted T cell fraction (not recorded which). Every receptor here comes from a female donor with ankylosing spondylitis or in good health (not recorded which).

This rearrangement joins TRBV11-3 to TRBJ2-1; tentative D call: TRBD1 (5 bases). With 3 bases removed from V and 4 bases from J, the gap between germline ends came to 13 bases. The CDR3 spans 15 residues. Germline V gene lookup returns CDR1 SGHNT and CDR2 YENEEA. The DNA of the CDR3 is TGTGCCAGCAGCTTCGGCAGGGTAGTGTACAATGAGCAGTTCTTC. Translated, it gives CASSFGRVVYNEQFF.

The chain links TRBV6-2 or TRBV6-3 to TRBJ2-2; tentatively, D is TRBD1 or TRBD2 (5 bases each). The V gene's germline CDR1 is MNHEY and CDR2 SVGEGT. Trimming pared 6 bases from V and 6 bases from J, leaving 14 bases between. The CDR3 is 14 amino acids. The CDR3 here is CASSLGTPAGELFF. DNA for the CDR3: TGTGCCAGCAGCCTCGGGACGCCGGCCGGGGAGCTGTTTTTT.

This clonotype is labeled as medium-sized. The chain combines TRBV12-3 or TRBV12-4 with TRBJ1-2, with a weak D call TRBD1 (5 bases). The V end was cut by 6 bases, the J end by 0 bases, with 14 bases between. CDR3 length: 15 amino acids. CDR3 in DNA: TGTGCCAGCAGCCAGACCAGGGACGCTAACTATGGCTACACCTTC. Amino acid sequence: CASSQTRDANYGYTF.

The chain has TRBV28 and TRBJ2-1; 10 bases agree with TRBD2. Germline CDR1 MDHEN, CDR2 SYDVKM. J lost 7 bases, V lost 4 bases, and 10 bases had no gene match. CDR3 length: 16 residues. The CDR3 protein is CASSSWSSGRGNEQFF. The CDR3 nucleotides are TGTGCCAGCAGTTCTTGGTCGAGCGGGAGGGGGAATGAGCAGTTCTTC.

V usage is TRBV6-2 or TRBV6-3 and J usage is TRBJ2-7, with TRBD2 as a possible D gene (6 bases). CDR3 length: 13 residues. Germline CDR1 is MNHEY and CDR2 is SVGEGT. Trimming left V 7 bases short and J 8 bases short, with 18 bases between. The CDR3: CASTASVSTKQYF. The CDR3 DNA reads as TGTGCCAGCACGGCTAGCGTGTCTACGAAGCAGTACTTC.

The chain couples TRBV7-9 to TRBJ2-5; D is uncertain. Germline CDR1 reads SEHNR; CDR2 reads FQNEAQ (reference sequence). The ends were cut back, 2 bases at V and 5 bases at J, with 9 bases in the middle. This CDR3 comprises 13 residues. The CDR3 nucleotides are TGTGCCAGCAGCTTACGGAGAGCCGAGACCCAGTACTTC. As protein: CASSLRRAETQYF.

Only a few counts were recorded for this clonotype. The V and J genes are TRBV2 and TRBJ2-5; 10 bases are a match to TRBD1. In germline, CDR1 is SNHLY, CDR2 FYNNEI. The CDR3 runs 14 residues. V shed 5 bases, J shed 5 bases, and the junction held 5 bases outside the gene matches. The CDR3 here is CASSRDRGQETQYF. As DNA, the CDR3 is TGTGCCAGCAGTAGGGACAGGGGACAGGAGACCCAGTACTTC.

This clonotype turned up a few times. DNA of the CDR3: TGTGCCAGCAGCTTGGCCGCCAGGGCCAGCTATGGCTACACCTTC. Translated: CASSLAARASYGYTF. The rearrangement joins TRBV5-4 to TRBJ1-2, with D perhaps TRBD1 (5 bases). Germline V gene lookup returns CDR1 SGHNT and CDR2 YYREEE (reference sequence). Deletions cut 0 bases from V and 4 bases from J, with 13 bases between. This CDR3 contains 15 residues.

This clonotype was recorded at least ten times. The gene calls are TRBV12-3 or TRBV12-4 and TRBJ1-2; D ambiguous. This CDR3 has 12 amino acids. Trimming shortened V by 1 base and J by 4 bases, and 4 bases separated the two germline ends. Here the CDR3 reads CASSLGVYGYTF. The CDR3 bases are TGTGCCAGCAGTTTAGGTGTCTATGGCTACACCTTC.

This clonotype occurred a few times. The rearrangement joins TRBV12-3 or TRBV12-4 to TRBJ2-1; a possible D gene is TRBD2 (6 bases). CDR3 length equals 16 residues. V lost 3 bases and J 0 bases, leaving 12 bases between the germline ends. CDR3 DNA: TGTGCCAGCAGTTTTCCGGGACTGAGCTCCTACAATGAGCAGTTCTTC. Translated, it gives CASSFPGLSSYNEQFF.

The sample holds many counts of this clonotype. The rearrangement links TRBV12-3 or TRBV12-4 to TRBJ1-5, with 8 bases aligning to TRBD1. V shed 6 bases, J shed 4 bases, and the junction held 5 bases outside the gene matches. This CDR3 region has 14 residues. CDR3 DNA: TGTGCCAGCAGACTGGACAGGGCGAATCAGCCCCAGCATTTT. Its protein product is CASRLDRANQPQHF.

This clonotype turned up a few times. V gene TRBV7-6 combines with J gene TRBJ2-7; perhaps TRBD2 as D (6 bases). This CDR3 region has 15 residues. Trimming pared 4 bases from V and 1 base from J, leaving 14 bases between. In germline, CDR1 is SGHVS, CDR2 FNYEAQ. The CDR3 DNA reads TGTGCCAGCAGCTCGAGACTAGACCAATCCTACGAGCAGTACTTC. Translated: CASSSRLDQSYEQYF.

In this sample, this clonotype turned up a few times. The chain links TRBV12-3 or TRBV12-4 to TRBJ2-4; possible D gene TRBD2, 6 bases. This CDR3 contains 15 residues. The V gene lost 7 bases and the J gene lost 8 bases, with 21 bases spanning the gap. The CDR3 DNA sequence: TGTGCCAGCATTTCGGGGATGGGGGGTCGGGACATTCAGTACTTC. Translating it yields CASISGMGGRDIQYF.

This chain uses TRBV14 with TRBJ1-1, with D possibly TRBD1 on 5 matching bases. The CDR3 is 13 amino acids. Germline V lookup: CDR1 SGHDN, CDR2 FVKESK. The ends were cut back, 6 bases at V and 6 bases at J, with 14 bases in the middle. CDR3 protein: CASSLTGAAEAFF. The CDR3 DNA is TGTGCCAGCAGTCTAACCGGGGCAGCTGAAGCTTTCTTT.

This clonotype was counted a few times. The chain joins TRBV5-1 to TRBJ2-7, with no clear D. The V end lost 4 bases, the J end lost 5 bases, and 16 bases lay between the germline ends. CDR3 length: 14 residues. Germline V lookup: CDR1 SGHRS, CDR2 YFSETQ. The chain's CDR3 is CASSPGLPLDEQYF. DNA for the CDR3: TGCGCCAGCAGCCCTGGTTTGCCCTTGGACGAGCAGTACTTC.

The CDR3 here is CASSVGASYEQYF. DNA of the CDR3: TGTGCCAGCAGCGTAGGGGCAAGCTACGAGCAGTACTTC. V gene TRBV9 combines with J gene TRBJ2-7; D remains unclear. V lost 0 bases, J lost 3 bases, and 7 bases lay in between. CDR3 length equals 13 residues. Germline CDR1 is SGDLS and CDR2 is YYNGEE.

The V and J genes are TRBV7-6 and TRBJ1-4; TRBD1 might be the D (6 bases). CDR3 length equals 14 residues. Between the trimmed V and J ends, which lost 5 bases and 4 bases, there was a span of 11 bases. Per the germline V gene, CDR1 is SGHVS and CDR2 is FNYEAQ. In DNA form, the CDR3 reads TGTGCCAGCAGCCTAGGACAGTTTAATGAAAAACTGTTTTTT. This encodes CASSLGQFNEKLFF.

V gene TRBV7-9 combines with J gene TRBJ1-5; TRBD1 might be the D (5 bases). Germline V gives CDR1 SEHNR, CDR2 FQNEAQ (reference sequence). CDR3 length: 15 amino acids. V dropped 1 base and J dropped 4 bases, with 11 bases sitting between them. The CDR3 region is CASSLGQDTNQPQHF. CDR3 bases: TGTGCCAGCAGCTTAGGGCAGGACACAAATCAGCCCCAGCATTTT.

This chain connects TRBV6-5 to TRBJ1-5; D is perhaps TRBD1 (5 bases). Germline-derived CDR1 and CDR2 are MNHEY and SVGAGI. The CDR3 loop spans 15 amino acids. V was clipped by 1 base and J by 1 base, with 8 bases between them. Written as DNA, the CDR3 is TGTGCCAGCAGTTACTTTAAGGGGAGCAATCAGCCCCAGCATTTT. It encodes CASSYFKGSNQPQHF.